A selection of T cell receptor beta chains follows, all from one sample in a study of OX40 agonist ivuxolimab in advanced cancers. TCRdb keeps only in-frame clones here, not all; method: immunoSEQ multiplex PCR. The repertoire includes about 100,000 clones, 70% to 90% of them detected once, and approximately 0.16% sits in the top ten. This material consisted of CD4+ or CD8+ T cells sorted from blood, taken in a trial of the OX40 agonist ivuxolimab. The source is an adult with an advanced solid tumor such as melanoma, head and neck, liver or kidney cancer. CDR3s include the opening cysteine and the closing phenylalanine or tryptophan. D genes are given only for firm matches. The size field is filled for only some rows; it gives once, few, many or a size class.

d_call j_call clone_size v_call cdr3_nt cdr3_aa
TRBD2 TRBJ2-3 NA TRBV6-5 TGTGCCAGCAGTTACTCGGGTAGCGGGTTCACAGATACGCAGTATTTT CASSYSGSGFTDTQYF
TRBD2 TRBJ2-5 NA TRBV27 TGTGCCAGCAGTTCCTTACAGGGACTAGCGGAAATCCAAGAGACCCAGTACTTC CASSSLQGLAEIQETQYF
NA TRBJ1-2 NA TRBV9 TGTGCCAGCAGCGTAGATCCAGGGACCGACTATGGCTACACCTTC CASSVDPGTDYGYTF
TRBD2 TRBJ2-3 NA TRBV19 TGTGCCAGTAGTCCGATGGGACTATCTGGCACAGATACGCAGTATTTT CASSPMGLSGTDTQYF
NA TRBJ1-2 NA TRBV5-6 TGTGCCAGCAGCTACCACAGGGAAGCTAACTATGGCTACACCTTC CASSYHREANYGYTF
NA TRBJ2-2 NA TRBV7-9 TGTGCCAGCAGCTTAAGAACCAACACCGGGGAGCTGTTTTTT CASSLRTNTGELFF
NA TRBJ2-1 NA TRBV6-5 TGTGCCAGCAGTTACCTCCCACTAGCCCCCTACAATGAGCAGTTCTTC CASSYLPLAPYNEQFF
NA TRBJ1-1 NA TRBV19 TGTGCCAGTCGTAATGGTAAGGTGAACACTGAAGCTTTCTTT CASRNGKVNTEAFF
TRBD1 TRBJ1-2 NA TRBV5-1 TGCGCCAGCAGCCTCCGACCCGTACAGGGGGCTACATATGGCTACACCTTC CASSLRPVQGATYGYTF
NA TRBJ2-3 NA TRBV5-1 TGCGCCAGCAGCTTGGGACTTCCTAGCACAGATACGCAGTATTTT CASSLGLPSTDTQYF
TRBD2 TRBJ2-1 once TRBV9 TGTGCCAGCAGTGTCCTAGCTAGCGGGGGGGTCCATCACAATGAGCAGTTCTTC CASSVLASGGVHHNEQFF
NA TRBJ2-7 NA TRBV30 TGCACAATAAACCCGGGTGGCCACGAGCAGTACTTC CTINPGGHEQYF
NA TRBJ1-1 once TRBV13 TGTGCCAGCAGCCCACGCACGAACACTGAAGCTTTCTTT CASSPRTNTEAFF
NA TRBJ1-2 NA TRBV4-3 TGCGCCAGCAGCCAAACGGATGGCTACACCTTC CASSQTDGYTF
NA TRBJ1-6 NA TRBV5-1 TGCGCCAGCAGCTTGGCCGTTCAGAAGAGCTCCTATAATTCACCCCTCCACTTT CASSLAVQKSSYNSPLHF
NA TRBJ1-5 once TRBV19 TGTGCCAGTAGTCGGACATGGAGCAATCAGCCCCAGCATTTT CASSRTWSNQPQHF
NA TRBJ2-3 NA TRBV15 TGTGCCACCAGCAGAGATTTTGCGAGTGGCAGGCGGCGCGATACGCAGTATTTT CATSRDFASGRRRDTQYF
TRBD1 TRBJ2-5 NA TRBV5-1 TGCGCCAGCGCACCTCCGGGACAGGGAATCGAGACCCAGTACTTC CASAPPGQGIETQYF
NA TRBJ2-3 NA TRBV27 TGTGCCAGCAGTGGCAGGCTAGCCCGGTCGGCAGATACGCAGTATTTT CASSGRLARSADTQYF
NA TRBJ2-1 NA TRBV29-1 TGCAGCGTTGATGTAACAGGGGGGGGCAATGAGCAGTTCTTC CSVDVTGGGNEQFF
TRBD1 TRBJ2-2 NA TRBV5-4 TGTGCCAGCTCTGGACAGGGAGTCAACACCGGGGAGCTGTTTTTT CASSGQGVNTGELFF
NA TRBJ1-4 NA TRBV5-1 TGCGCCAGCAGCTTGGGGGCCCTAACAACTAATGAAAAACTGTTTTTT CASSLGALTTNEKLFF
TRBD2 TRBJ2-1 NA TRBV19 TGTGCCAGTACCCCAGGGGGATCTAGCGGGAGATTTAATAATGAGCAGTTCTTC CASTPGGSSGRFNNEQFF
NA TRBJ1-5 NA TRBV6-6 TGTGCCAGCAGCCTCTGGCGGGATCAGCCCCAGCATTTT CASSLWRDQPQHF
NA TRBJ2-4 NA TRBV6-5 TGTGCCAGCAGTGCGGGGGACAAAAACATTCAGTATTTC CASSAGDKNIQYF
NA TRBJ2-1 NA TRBV5-6 TGTGCCAGCAGCTTGGAAGTCGAGCAGGTCGGATACAATGAGCAGTTCTTC CASSLEVEQVGYNEQFF
TRBD1 TRBJ2-2 few TRBV6-5 TGTGCCAGCAGGCGACAGGGCCCGGCGGCGGGGGAGCTGTTTTTT CASRRQGPAAGELFF
TRBD2 TRBJ2-5 NA TRBV5-1 TGCGCCAGCAGCCCGGGGACTAGCGGCTCATTGGAGACCCAGTACTTC CASSPGTSGSLETQYF
NA TRBJ2-7 NA TRBV10-3 TGTGCCATCGCCGGATACTCCTACGAGCAGTACTTC CAIAGYSYEQYF
NA TRBJ1-2 NA TRBV6-6 TGTGCCAGCAGTTACGGTACAGCAAGACAGTATGGCTACACCTTC CASSYGTARQYGYTF
TRBD1 TRBJ2-7 once TRBV14 TGTGCCAGCAGCTGGGTGGGGACAGGAGCCTACGAGCAGTACTTC CASSWVGTGAYEQYF
NA TRBJ1-3 NA TRBV5-1 TGCGCCAGCAGCTTGGGGGCCAGCTCTGGAAACACCATATATTTT CASSLGASSGNTIYF
NA TRBJ2-7 NA TRBV5-1 TGCGCCAGCAGCGCTAACTCCTACGAGCAGTACTTC CASSANSYEQYF
NA TRBJ2-7 NA TRBV5-1 TGCGCCAGCAGCGTGGAGGGTTTGTTCGAGCAGTACTTC CASSVEGLFEQYF
TRBD2 TRBJ2-7 NA TRBV5-1 TGCGCCAGCAGGAGTGGGAGCAGCGGGGGATACGAGCAGTACTTC CASRSGSSGGYEQYF
NA TRBJ1-5 NA TRBV30 TGTGCCTGGAGTGTACTGGGTCAGCCCCAGCATTTT CAWSVLGQPQHF
TRBD1 TRBJ2-4 NA TRBV5-5 TGTGCCAGCAGCCCGGCCGGGACAGGGCTGGGTAACATTCAGTACTTC CASSPAGTGLGNIQYF
TRBD2 TRBJ2-1 NA TRBV10-1 TGCGCCAGCAGTGAGTCGGGTTTAGCGGGAGAGGGTGAGCAGTTCTTC CASSESGLAGEGEQFF
TRBD1 TRBJ2-3 NA TRBV5-8 TGTGCCAGCAGCTTGGACAGGGGTACAGATACGCAGTATTTT CASSLDRGTDTQYF
NA TRBJ2-7 NA TRBV28 TGTGCCAGCAGTCCCGGACTATCCGAGCAGTACTTC CASSPGLSEQYF
NA TRBJ1-3 NA TRBV5-1 TGCGCCAGCAGCTGGGACGCGTACTCTGGAAACACCATATATTTT CASSWDAYSGNTIYF
NA TRBJ1-6 NA TRBV6-1 TGTGCCACCTCCGGGACGGAGAATTCACCCCTCCACTTT CATSGTENSPLHF
NA TRBJ2-2 NA TRBV30 TGTGCCTGGAGATTAAGACAGCTCACGACCGGGGAGCTGTTTTTT CAWRLRQLTTGELFF
TRBD2 TRBJ2-5 NA TRBV5-1 TGCGCCAGCAGCTTGGCGGGACTAGCGGGGGCGACCCAGTACTTC CASSLAGLAGATQYF
NA TRBJ1-2 NA TRBV5-1 TGCGCCAGCGGCGATGCTATCTCGTATGGCTACACCTTC CASGDAISYGYTF
TRBD2 TRBJ2-1 NA TRBV27 TGTGCCAGCAGGGCTAGCGGGAGTTTAGAGCAGTTCTTC CASRASGSLEQFF
NA TRBJ1-1 once TRBV7-3 TGTGCCAGCAGCTTAAAAAGGAACACTGAAGCTTTCTTT CASSLKRNTEAFF
NA TRBJ2-7 NA TRBV6-1 TGTGCCAGCAGTGAAGGGGGGAAGGGGCTGGTTGAGCAGTACTTC CASSEGGKGLVEQYF
NA TRBJ1-1 NA TRBV11-3 TGTGCCAGCAGCTATAAGGCAAACACTGAAGCTTTCTTT CASSYKANTEAFF